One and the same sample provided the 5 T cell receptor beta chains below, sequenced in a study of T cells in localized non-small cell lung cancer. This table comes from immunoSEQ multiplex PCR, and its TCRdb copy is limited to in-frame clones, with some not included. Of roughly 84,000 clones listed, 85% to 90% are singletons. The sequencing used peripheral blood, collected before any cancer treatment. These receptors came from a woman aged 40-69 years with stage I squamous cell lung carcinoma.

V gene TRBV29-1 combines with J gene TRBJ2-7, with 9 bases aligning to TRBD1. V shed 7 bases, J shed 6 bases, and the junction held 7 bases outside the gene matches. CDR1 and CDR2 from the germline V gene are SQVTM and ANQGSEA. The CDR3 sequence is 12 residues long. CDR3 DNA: TGCAGCGGCGGACAGGGGACGGGCGAGCAGTACTTC. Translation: CSGGQGTGEQYF.

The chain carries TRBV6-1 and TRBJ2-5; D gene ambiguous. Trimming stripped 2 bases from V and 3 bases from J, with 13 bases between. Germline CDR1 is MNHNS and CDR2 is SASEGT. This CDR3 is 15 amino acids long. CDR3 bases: TGTGCCAGCAGTGAATCCTCTGGGTGGGAAGAGACCCAGTACTTC. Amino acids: CASSESSGWEETQYF.

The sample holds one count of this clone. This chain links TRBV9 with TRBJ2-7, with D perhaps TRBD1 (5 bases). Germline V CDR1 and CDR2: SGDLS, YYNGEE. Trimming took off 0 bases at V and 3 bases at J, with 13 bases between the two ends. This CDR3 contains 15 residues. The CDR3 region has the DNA TGTGCCAGCAGCGTAGCCCCGACAGACCGCTACGAGCAGTACTTC. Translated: CASSVAPTDRYEQYF.

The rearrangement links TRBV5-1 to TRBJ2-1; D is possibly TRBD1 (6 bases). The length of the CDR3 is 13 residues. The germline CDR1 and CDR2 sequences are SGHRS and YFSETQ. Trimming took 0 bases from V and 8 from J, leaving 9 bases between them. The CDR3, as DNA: TGCGCCAGCAGCTTGGAACAGGGTTATGAGCAGTTCTTC. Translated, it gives CASSLEQGYEQFF.

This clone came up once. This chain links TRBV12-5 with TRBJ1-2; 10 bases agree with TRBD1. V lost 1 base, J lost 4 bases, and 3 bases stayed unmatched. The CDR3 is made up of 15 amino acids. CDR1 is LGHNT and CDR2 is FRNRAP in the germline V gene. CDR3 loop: CASGLGTGGAYGYTF. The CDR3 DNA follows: TGTGCTAGTGGTTTGGGGACAGGGGGGGCCTATGGCTACACCTTC.